This T cell receptor beta chain appears in the sequencing data of a study of T cell repertoires in cytomegalovirus infection. For the study at large: The authors relied on CMV epitopes, both recently identified HLA-C-restricted and well-studied HLA-B-restricted. From public TCR beta signatures came an indication of both CMV infection and matching HLA type.

In the case of this clonotype: The antigen remains undetermined.

V dropped 7 bases and J dropped 7 bases, with 14 bases sitting between them. CDR1 DFQATT and CDR2 SNEGSKA come from the germline V gene (reference sequence). The CDR3 length is 12 residues. A single record per CDR3 protein comes from TCRdb applying MiXCR to the reads. Of about 920,000 distinct CDR3 sequences detected, roughly 30% appear once; the ten largest clones hold over 12%. The TCR sequence derives from a human donor in good health (CMV status not recorded). Some clones in this sample may be carry-over from other donors' samples. The V and J genes are TRBV20-1 and TRBJ1-5, with D hard to call. Sequences were derived from cultured CD8+ T cells from PBMCs, sampled from culture after CMV antigen stimulation. The DNA for the CDR3 is TGCAGTGTACTGGAAGGGAGACAGCCCCAGCATTTT. It codes for CSVLEGRQPQHF.